This is a list of T cell receptor beta chains from one sample in a study of blood T cell repertoires in COVID-19. Assay: immunoSEQ multiplex PCR; the TCRdb copy retains only in-frame clones and omits some. The top ten clones hold approximately 6.1% of a sample with 120,000 to 150,000 clones, about four fifths of them seen once. The sequenced sample was peripheral blood. Receptor source: a human donor in a cohort sampled during active COVID-19. Both conserved end residues are part of each CDR3. D genes are given only for firm matches. Expanded clones get a size class; other rows say once, few or many, or leave the size out.

j_call,v_call,clone_size,d_call,cdr3_nt,cdr3_aa
TRBJ1-1,TRBV6-2/TRBV6-3,-,-,TGTGCCAGCAGTTTAGGACACCGCACTGAAGCTTTCTTT,CASSLGHRTEAFF
TRBJ1-1,TRBV6-5,-,-,TGTGCCAGCTACCTGGGGGGGGGTACTGAAGCTTTCTTT,CASYLGGGTEAFF
TRBJ1-2,TRBV7-2,-,-,TGTGCCACTCGCTTAGGCGGAAGTGACTATGGCTACACCTTC,CATRLGGSDYGYTF
TRBJ1-2,TRBV10-3,-,-,TGTGCCATCAGGGGGGCAGGGGACGGCTACACCTTC,CAIRGAGDGYTF
TRBJ2-2,TRBV7-2,-,-,TGTGCCAGCAGCTTTCTAGAGGGCACCGGGGAGCTGTTTTTT,CASSFLEGTGELFF
TRBJ2-7,TRBV3-1/TRBV3-2,-,TRBD2,TGTGCCAGCAGCCAAGGGAATTTGGGCGGGGGGCAGTACTTC,CASSQGNLGGGQYF
TRBJ2-5,TRBV10-2,-,TRBD2,TGCGCCAGTCAACTAGCGGGGGTGCGGGAGACCCAGTACTTC,CASQLAGVRETQYF
TRBJ2-3,TRBV5-1,-,-,TGCGCCAGCAGCTTCTCCCAGCGAGGAACAGATACGCAGTATTTT,CASSFSQRGTDTQYF
TRBJ2-7,TRBV10-1,-,-,TGCGCCAGCACCGGTCCTTTACCCCCCTACGAGCAGTACTTC,CASTGPLPPYEQYF
TRBJ1-1,TRBV2,-,-,TGTGCCAGCGGCCAGGCTCGCTCAGACACTGAAGCTTTCTTT,CASGQARSDTEAFF
TRBJ1-1,TRBV28,-,-,TGTGCCAGCACCATGGTTAGTACTGAAGCTTTCTTT,CASTMVSTEAFF
TRBJ2-3,TRBV5-4,-,-,TGTGCCAGCAGCGACCGGGCCCAGGGTACAGATACGCAGTATTTT,CASSDRAQGTDTQYF
TRBJ2-5,TRBV2,-,TRBD2,TGTGCCACCATAGCGGGGGGGCTGTTTTCGACCCAGTACTTC,CATIAGGLFSTQYF
TRBJ2-1,TRBV18,-,TRBD2,TGTGCCAGCTCACCGGATGAACTAGCGGGCTACAATGAGCAGTTCTTC,CASSPDELAGYNEQFF
TRBJ1-1,TRBV6-6,few,TRBD1,TGTGCCAGCACAGGACAGGGTAAAACTGAAGCTTTCTTT,CASTGQGKTEAFF
TRBJ2-7,TRBV19,once,TRBD1,TGTGCCAGTAGTAAAGCGGTGACAGGGGGGTACGAGCAGTACTTC,CASSKAVTGGYEQYF
TRBJ2-3,TRBV9,-,TRBD2,TGTGCCAGCAGCGTGGCGGGGGGGAGCACAGATACGCAGTATTTT,CASSVAGGSTDTQYF
TRBJ2-7,TRBV19,-,-,TGTGCCAGTAGTCAATTTGGGAGACCAACCTACGAGCAGTACTTC,CASSQFGRPTYEQYF
TRBJ1-5,TRBV7-9,-,TRBD1,TGTGCCAGCAGCTTGGGGACAGGGGGCGACAATCAGCCCCAGCATTTT,CASSLGTGGDNQPQHF
TRBJ2-5,TRBV7-9,-,-,TGTGCCAGCAGCAAGAAAGACGGGCAAGAGACCCAGTACTTC,CASSKKDGQETQYF
TRBJ2-7,TRBV9,-,-,TGTGCCAGCAGCCCTCGGGTCGGGACTGGCGAGCAGTACTTC,CASSPRVGTGEQYF
TRBJ2-7,TRBV25-1,once,-,TGTGCCAGCAGTGGCCTGACAGGCTACGAGCAGTACTTC,CASSGLTGYEQYF
TRBJ2-3,TRBV4-1,-,TRBD2,TGCGCCAGCAGCCCCAGACTAGCGGGGTCCACAGATACGCAGTATTTT,CASSPRLAGSTDTQYF
TRBJ2-3,TRBV6-5,once,-,TGTGCCAGCAGTCCCCTAGATACGCAGTATTTT,CASSPLDTQYF
TRBJ1-1,TRBV19,-,-,TGTGCCAGTATAAGCGCGGGGGGCACTGAAGCTTTCTTT,CASISAGGTEAFF
TRBJ2-7,TRBV2,-,TRBD2,TGTGCCAGCAGTGCGGCGGCGGGGGGGCCTTACGAGCAGTACTTC,CASSAAAGGPYEQYF
TRBJ1-1,TRBV12-3/TRBV12-4,-,TRBD1,TGTGCCAGCAGGTGGACAGGGGGAACTGAAGCTTTCTTT,CASRWTGGTEAFF
TRBJ2-3,TRBV5-5,-,TRBD2,TGTGCCAGCAGCTTGATGGCGGGGGGGCACCTCACAGATACGCAGTATTTT,CASSLMAGGHLTDTQYF
TRBJ2-1,TRBV5-1,few,-,TGCGCCAGCAGCTTGGAGGCGGGCGTAACCTTATTCTTC,CASSLEAGVTLFF
TRBJ2-3,TRBV7-9,few,TRBD1,TGTGCCAGCAGCCCTGGACAGGGAGGCGGTGGAGTGGAAACGCAGTATTTT,CASSPGQGGGGVETQYF
TRBJ2-2,TRBV9,-,TRBD1,TGTGCCAGCAGCCTGACAGGGGGCGCCGGGGAGCTGTTTTTT,CASSLTGGAGELFF
TRBJ1-1,TRBV12-5,-,-,TGTGCTAGTGGTTTGGGCAGGATCATGAACACTGAAGCTTTCTTT,CASGLGRIMNTEAFF
TRBJ2-3,TRBV5-8,-,-,TGTGCCAGCAGCAGTGGGGGGACAGATACGCAGTATTTT,CASSSGGTDTQYF
TRBJ2-3,TRBV7-2,-,-,TGTGCCAGCAGCCCGGGTTCTAGCACAGATACGCAGTATTTT,CASSPGSSTDTQYF
TRBJ2-1,TRBV30,-,-,TGTGCCTGGGTCGGGATTAGCTCCTACAATGAGCAGTTCTTC,CAWVGISSYNEQFF
TRBJ1-6,TRBV4-1,-,TRBD1,TGCGCCAGCAGCCAACCCGGACAGGGGGGGAGTTCACCCCTCCACTTT,CASSQPGQGGSSPLHF
TRBJ2-2,TRBV5-1,-,TRBD1,TGCGCCAGCAGCCTAGGGACAGGGGTTCCCGGGGAGCTGTTTTTT,CASSLGTGVPGELFF
TRBJ2-1,TRBV4-2,-,-,TGTGCCAGCAGCCGGGAGGCCCAGCCCAATGAGCAGTTCTTC,CASSREAQPNEQFF
TRBJ1-2,TRBV19,-,TRBD1,TGTGCCAGTAAGAGGGGACAGGGTGCCAACTATGGCTACACCTTC,CASKRGQGANYGYTF
TRBJ1-5,TRBV28,-,TRBD1,TGTGCCAGCAGTTCCCCCAGTATGGGACAGGGAAGCAATCAGCCCCAGCATTTT,CASSSPSMGQGSNQPQHF
TRBJ2-4,TRBV6-1,-,TRBD2,TGTGCCAGCAGTGAATCGCTAGCGGGTATCTTAAACATTCAGTACTTC,CASSESLAGILNIQYF
TRBJ1-2,TRBV5-1,-,TRBD1,TGCGCCAGCAGCTCCGGACAGGGAAGGTTGGGTGGCTACACCTTC,CASSSGQGRLGGYTF
TRBJ2-1,TRBV7-8,-,-,TGTGCCAGCAGTTCCAATACGGGGGAGCAGTTCTTC,CASSSNTGEQFF
TRBJ1-4,TRBV18,-,TRBD1,TGTGCCAGCTCACCGGGGACAGATGAAAAACTGTTTTTT,CASSPGTDEKLFF
TRBJ1-3,TRBV5-1,-,-,TGCGCCAGCAGCGACGCCGGGAACTCTGGAAACACCATATATTTT,CASSDAGNSGNTIYF
TRBJ1-2,TRBV10-3,-,-,TGTGCCATCAGTGAAAGGCAGGCTTCTAACTATGGCTACACCTTC,CAISERQASNYGYTF